This TCR beta chain was sequenced during a study of cytomegalovirus exposure and HLA in healthy donors. Regarding the study as a whole: Apparent HLA restriction characterized most CMV-associated TCR beta chains in a later analysis. Follow-up analysis seemed to connect common viral pathogens with several of the most significant clusters identified.

Both 60 Vbeta primers and 13 Jbeta primers went into the PCR. Authors' processing steps: Later reanalysis found about 80 million unique TCR beta chains, 10 million to 12 million of them shared. Libraries were prepared by immunoSEQ multiplex PCR; TCRdb keeps only in-frame clonotypes and omits some of them. V, J and clone size reflect that table, while D and trimming were determined from the DNA. The table has more than 75,000 clones, less than 80% seen once; the top ten hold over 7.5%. Details on this clone: Its antigen is undetermined.

This CDR3 region has 14 residues. With 5 bases clipped from V and 6 bases from J, the junction kept 7 bases outside the gene matches. Germline values: CDR1 MNHEY, CDR2 SVGAGI. The TCR comes from a man aged 40-49 years in good health and CMV-seropositive. The chain recombines TRBV6-5 with TRBJ1-2; the match to TRBD1 covers 9 bases. Sequencing input: PBMCs. The CDR3 region is CASSGTTGGDGYTF. The CDR3 DNA follows: TGTGCCAGCAGTGGTACCACAGGGGGCGATGGCTACACCTTC.